Listed below are T cell receptor beta chains from one sample, sequenced in a study of cytomegalovirus exposure and HLA in healthy donors. Here immunoSEQ multiplex PCR was the method, and the copy in TCRdb shows in-frame clones only, minus some. The sample has roughly 200,000 clones; 65% to 90% are singletons. The specimen was PBMCs. The source of these receptors is a woman aged 50 to 60 in good health and CMV-seronegative. Both conserved end residues are part of each CDR3. Fields, in order: clone size, V gene, CDR3 length, D gene, J gene, CDR3 DNA, CDR3 protein. D genes are given only for firm matches. Clone size appears in some rows only: once, few, many, or a class for an expanded clone.

>-|TRBV19|17|-|TRBJ1-1
TGTGCCAGTAGTACGATTTCCCTTAGAGGAGGTGTAACTGAAGCTTTCTTT
CASSTISLRGGVTEAFF
>-|TRBV6-1|13|-|TRBJ2-7
TGTGCCAGCATTGTAGACAGGCCTAACGAGCAGTACTTC
CASIVDRPNEQYF
>-|TRBV30|13|-|TRBJ1-2
TGTGCCTGGAGTGAGGACAGCTCGGGCGGCTACACCTTC
CAWSEDSSGGYTF
>once|TRBV29-1|16|TRBD2|TRBJ2-1
TGCAGCGTTGAAGCCTTCCTAGCGGGAGTTTCAAATGAGCAGTTCTTC
CSVEAFLAGVSNEQFF
>-|TRBV6-5|15|-|TRBJ2-1
TGTGCCAGCAGTCCCCGGTTTGGCGGGCACAATGAGCAGTTCTTC
CASSPRFGGHNEQFF
>-|TRBV5-4|13|TRBD2|TRBJ2-1
TGTGCCAGCAGCGCTAGCGGAAACAATGAGCAGTTCTTC
CASSASGNNEQFF
>-|TRBV7-3|15|-|TRBJ2-7
TGTGCCAGCAGCCCCTCTCCGGGGGACGCCTACGAGCAGTACTTC
CASSPSPGDAYEQYF
>-|TRBV25-1|16|-|TRBJ2-6
TGTGCCAGCAGCCCAGCGTTGGGTATTGGGGCCAACGTCCTGACTTTC
CASSPALGIGANVLTF
>-|TRBV27|15|TRBD1|TRBJ1-4
TGTGCCAGCAGACCACAGGGGTTTGCTAATGAAAAACTGTTTTTT
CASRPQGFANEKLFF
>-|TRBV29-1|14|-|TRBJ1-2
TGCAGCGTTGAGGGTGCCAGGGTGGGCTATGGCTACACCTTC
CSVEGARVGYGYTF
>-|TRBV2|17|TRBD2|TRBJ2-2
TGTGCCAGTCTCCCCACTGGGCGGGAGGGTAACACCGGGGAGCTGTTTTTT
CASLPTGREGNTGELFF
>few|TRBV18|16|-|TRBJ2-2
TGTGCCAGCCTCATTGCGGCGGGGACGAACACCGGGGAGCTGTTTTTT
CASLIAAGTNTGELFF
>-|TRBV7-8|15|-|TRBJ2-1
TGTGCCAGCAGCTTACGACGGGAGAGGGGCAATGAGCAGTTCTTC
CASSLRRERGNEQFF
>-|TRBV7-3|14|TRBD2|TRBJ2-7
TGTGCCAGCAGCTTACAGCGGGAATCCTACGAGCAGTACTTC
CASSLQRESYEQYF
>-|TRBV7-8|16|-|TRBJ1-5
TGTGCCAGCAGCGTAGGGACACTTCAGAGCAATCAGCCCCAGCATTTT
CASSVGTLQSNQPQHF
>-|TRBV4-1|14|TRBD1|TRBJ2-7
TGCGCCAGCAGCCAGGGACAGCAATCCTACGAGCAGTACTTC
CASSQGQQSYEQYF
>-|TRBV5-4|15|-|TRBJ2-1
TGTGCCAGCAGCCCCCGTGGGGGCACCTACAATGAGCAGTTCTTC
CASSPRGGTYNEQFF
>once|TRBV5-1|15|TRBD1|TRBJ2-1
TGCGCCAGCAGCTTAGGACAGGGACCCGCCAATGAGCAGTTCTTC
CASSLGQGPANEQFF
>once|TRBV7-9|13|-|TRBJ2-2
TGTGCCAGCAGCTTACTCGGCACCGGGGAGCTGTTTTTT
CASSLLGTGELFF
>-|TRBV5-1|14|-|TRBJ2-7
TGCGCCAGCAGCCTGAATAGCGACACCTACGAGCAGTACTTC
CASSLNSDTYEQYF
>-|TRBV11-2|14|-|TRBJ2-3
TGTGCCAGCAGCTTAGTGCTAGCCGCAGATACGCAGTATTTT
CASSLVLAADTQYF
>-|TRBV4-1|15|-|TRBJ1-1
TGCGCCAGCAGCCAAGGACCGGGAATGAACACTGAAGCTTTCTTT
CASSQGPGMNTEAFF
>once|TRBV7-9|15|TRBD1|TRBJ1-2
TGTGCCAGCAGCGGCGCAGACAGGGCACTCTATGGCTACACCTTC
CASSGADRALYGYTF
>once|TRBV28|15|-|TRBJ1-5
TGTGCCAGCAGTAGACGGGGAGGGGGTAATCAGCCCCAGCATTTT
CASSRRGGGNQPQHF
>-|TRBV7-2|12|-|TRBJ2-7
TGTGCCAGCAGCTCATTCTCCTACGAGCAGTACTTC
CASSSFSYEQYF
>-|TRBV2|11|-|TRBJ2-5
TGTGCCAGCATCCCCCTGGCGACCCAGTACTTC
CASIPLATQYF
>-|TRBV7-8|17|-|TRBJ2-7
TGTGCCAGCAGCCCCCTCGCGCGCTCCCTCCTCGGGAACGAGCAGTACTTC
CASSPLARSLLGNEQYF
>-|TRBV5-1|15|-|TRBJ2-7
TGCGCCAGCAGCTCCACTCAGGGTTTGGCCTACGAGCAGTACTTC
CASSSTQGLAYEQYF